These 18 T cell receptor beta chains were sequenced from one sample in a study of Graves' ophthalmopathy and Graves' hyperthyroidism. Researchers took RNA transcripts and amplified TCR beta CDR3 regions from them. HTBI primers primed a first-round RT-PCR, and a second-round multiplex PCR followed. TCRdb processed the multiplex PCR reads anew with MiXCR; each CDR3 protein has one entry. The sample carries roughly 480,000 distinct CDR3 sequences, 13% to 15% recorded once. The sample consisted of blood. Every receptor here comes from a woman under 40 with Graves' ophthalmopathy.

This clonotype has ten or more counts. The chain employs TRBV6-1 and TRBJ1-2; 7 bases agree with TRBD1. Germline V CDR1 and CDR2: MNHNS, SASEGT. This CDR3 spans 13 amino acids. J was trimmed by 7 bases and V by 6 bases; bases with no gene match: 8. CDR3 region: CASRLGQRSGYTF. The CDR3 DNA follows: TGTGCCAGCAGGTTGGGACAGCGCAGTGGCTACACCTTC.

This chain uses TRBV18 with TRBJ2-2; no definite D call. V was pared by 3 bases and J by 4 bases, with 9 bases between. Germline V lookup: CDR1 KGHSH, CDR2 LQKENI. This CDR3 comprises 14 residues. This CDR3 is CASSPFATTGELFF. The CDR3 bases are TGTGCCAGCTCACCTTTCGCGACCACCGGGGAGCTGTTTTTT.

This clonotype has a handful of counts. The CDR3 DNA is TGCGCCAGCAGCCCCGGGACTCGGGGGCAGCCCCAGCATTTT. Its translation: CASSPGTRGQPQHF. This rearrangement joins TRBV5-1 to TRBJ1-5, with D possibly matching TRBD1 (5 bases). V was pared by 4 bases and J by 7 bases, with 15 bases between. The CDR3 length is 14 residues. From germline, CDR1 is SGHRS and CDR2 YFSETQ.

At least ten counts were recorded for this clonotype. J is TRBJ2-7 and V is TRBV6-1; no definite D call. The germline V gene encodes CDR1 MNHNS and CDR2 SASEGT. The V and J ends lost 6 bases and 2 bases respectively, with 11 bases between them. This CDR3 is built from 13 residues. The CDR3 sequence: CASRTAAPYEQYF. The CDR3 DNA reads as TGTGCCAGCAGGACTGCCGCCCCCTACGAGCAGTACTTC.

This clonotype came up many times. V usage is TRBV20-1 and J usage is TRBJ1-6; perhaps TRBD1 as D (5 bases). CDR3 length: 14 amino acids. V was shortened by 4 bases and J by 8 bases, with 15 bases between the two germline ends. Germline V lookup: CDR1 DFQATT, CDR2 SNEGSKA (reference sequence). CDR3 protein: CSATGTHIDSPLHF. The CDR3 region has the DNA TGCAGTGCTACCGGGACCCATATAGATTCACCCCTCCACTTT.

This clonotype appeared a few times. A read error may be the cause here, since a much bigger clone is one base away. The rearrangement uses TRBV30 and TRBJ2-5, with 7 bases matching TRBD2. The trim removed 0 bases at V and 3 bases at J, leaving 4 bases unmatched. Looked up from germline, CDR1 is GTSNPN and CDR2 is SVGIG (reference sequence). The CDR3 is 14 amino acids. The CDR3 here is CAWSVPAGEETQYF. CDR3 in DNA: TGTGCCTGGAGTGTACCGGCGGGGGAAGAGACCCAGTACTTC.

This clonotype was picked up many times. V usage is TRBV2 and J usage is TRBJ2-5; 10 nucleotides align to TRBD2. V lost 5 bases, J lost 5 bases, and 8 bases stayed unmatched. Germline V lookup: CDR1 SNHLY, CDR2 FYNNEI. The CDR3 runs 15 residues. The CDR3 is CASSSLAGRGETQYF. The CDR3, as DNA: TGTGCCAGCAGTTCACTAGCGGGACGAGGGGAGACCCAGTACTTC.

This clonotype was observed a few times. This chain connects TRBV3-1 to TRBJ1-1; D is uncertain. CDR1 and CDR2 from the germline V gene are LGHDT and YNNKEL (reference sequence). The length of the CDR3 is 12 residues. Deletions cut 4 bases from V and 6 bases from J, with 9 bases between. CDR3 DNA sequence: TGTGCCAGCAGCCGATTTGGAGCTGAAGCTTTCTTT. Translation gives CASSRFGAEAFF.

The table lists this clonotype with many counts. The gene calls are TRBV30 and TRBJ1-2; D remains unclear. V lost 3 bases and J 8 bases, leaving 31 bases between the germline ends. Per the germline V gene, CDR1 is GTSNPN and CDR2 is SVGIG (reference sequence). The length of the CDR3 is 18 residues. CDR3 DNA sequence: TGTGCCTGGAGGAGACGACGACTGGACCTAGGAGTTTCTGGAGGCTACACCTTC. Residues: CAWRRRRLDLGVSGGYTF.

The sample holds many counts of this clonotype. CDR3 sequence: CASSPGRAPYEQYF. DNA for the CDR3: TGTGCCAGCTCACCAGGCAGGGCCCCCTACGAGCAGTACTTC. This chain uses TRBV18 with TRBJ2-7; TRBD1 might be the D (5 bases). Germline V gene sequence: CDR1 KGHSH, CDR2 LQKENI. The CDR3 is 14 residues long. V lost 2 bases, J lost 2 bases, and 10 bases lay in between.

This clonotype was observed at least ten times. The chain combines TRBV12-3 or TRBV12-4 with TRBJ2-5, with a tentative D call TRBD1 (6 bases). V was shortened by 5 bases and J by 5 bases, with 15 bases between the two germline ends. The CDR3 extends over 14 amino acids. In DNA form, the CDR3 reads TGTGCCAGCAGTCCGCCCACAGGGCTCGAGACCCAGTACTTC. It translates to CASSPPTGLETQYF.

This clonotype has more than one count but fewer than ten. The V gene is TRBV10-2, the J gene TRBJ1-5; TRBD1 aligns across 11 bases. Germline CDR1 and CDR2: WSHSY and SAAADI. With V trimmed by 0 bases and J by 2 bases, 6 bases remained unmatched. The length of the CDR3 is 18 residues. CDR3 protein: CASSESGQGAVGNQPQHF. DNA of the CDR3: TGCGCCAGCAGTGAGTCCGGACAGGGGGCTGTGGGCAATCAGCCCCAGCATTTT.

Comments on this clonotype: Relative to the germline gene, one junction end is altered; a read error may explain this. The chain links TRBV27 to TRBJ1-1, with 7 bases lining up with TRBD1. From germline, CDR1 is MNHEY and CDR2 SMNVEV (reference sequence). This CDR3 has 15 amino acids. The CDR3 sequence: CASSARGKENAEAFF. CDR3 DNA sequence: TGTGCCAGCAGTGCCAGGGGGAAGGAGAACGCTGAAGCTTTCTTT.

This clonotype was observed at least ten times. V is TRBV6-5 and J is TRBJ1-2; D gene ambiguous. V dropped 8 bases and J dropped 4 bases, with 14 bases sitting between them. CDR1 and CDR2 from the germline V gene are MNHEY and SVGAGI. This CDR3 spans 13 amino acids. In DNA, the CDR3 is TGTGCCAGCGTTTTTCCCTTCACCTATGGCTACACCTTC. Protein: CASVFPFTYGYTF.

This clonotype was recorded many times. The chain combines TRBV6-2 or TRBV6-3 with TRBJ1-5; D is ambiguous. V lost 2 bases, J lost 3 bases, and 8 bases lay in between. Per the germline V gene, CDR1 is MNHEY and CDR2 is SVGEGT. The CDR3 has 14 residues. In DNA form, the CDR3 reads TGTGCCAGCAGTTACCCTGACATCAATCAGCCCCAGCATTTT. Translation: CASSYPDINQPQHF.

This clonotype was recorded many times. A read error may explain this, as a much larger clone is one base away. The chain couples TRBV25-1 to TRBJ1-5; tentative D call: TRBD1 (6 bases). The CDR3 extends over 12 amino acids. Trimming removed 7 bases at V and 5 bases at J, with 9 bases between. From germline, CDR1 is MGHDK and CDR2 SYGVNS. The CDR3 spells CASKQGDQPQHF. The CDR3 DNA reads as TGTGCCAGCAAACAGGGCGATCAGCCCCAGCATTTT.

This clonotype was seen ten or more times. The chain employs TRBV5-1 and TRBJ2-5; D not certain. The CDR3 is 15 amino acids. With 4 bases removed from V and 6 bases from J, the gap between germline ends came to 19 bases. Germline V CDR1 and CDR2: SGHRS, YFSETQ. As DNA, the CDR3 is TGCGCCAGCAGCCCCACGGACGTCGAGGCGAAGACCCAGTACTTC. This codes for CASSPTDVEAKTQYF.

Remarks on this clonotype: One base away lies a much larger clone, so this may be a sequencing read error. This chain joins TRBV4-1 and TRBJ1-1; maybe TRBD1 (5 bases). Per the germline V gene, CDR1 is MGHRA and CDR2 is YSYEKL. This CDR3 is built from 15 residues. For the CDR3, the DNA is TGCGCCAGCAGCCAAGCCCCGACAGCAAACACTGAATCTTTCTTT. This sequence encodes CASSQAPTANTESFF.